The 3 T cell receptor beta chains in this list originate from one sample, sequenced in a study of shared clonotypes between healthy human individuals. Clones were read by immunoSEQ multiplex PCR, and TCRdb kept only the in-frame ones, dropping some. This sample has about 490,000 clones; 65% to 85% occur once, and the top ten carry roughly 13%. Material for sequencing was PBMCs. The source of these receptors is a woman in her thirties or forties in good health. Some clones in this sample may be carry-over from other donors' samples.

Concerning this clone itself: This probably arose from a read error, given a far larger clone one base away. Different DNA sequences within this sample yield the same CDR3. This rearrangement joins TRBV15 to TRBJ1-2, with TRBD1 as a possible D gene (5 bases). In germline, CDR1 is LNHNV, CDR2 YYDKDF (reference sequence). This CDR3 is built from 13 residues. V lost 6 bases and J 4 bases, leaving 12 bases between the germline ends. The CDR3 DNA sequence: TGTGCCACCAGTCCTCCGGGACGCTATGGCTACACCTTC. Its protein is CATSPPGRYGYTF.

CDR3 DNA sequence: TGTGCCAGTAGCTTTGGGCCCACTAGTTACGAGCAGTACTTC. Residues: CASSFGPTSYEQYF. V gene TRBV19 combines with J gene TRBJ2-7, with D perhaps TRBD2 (5 bases). This CDR3 has 14 amino acids. Between the trimmed V and J ends, which lost 6 bases and 4 bases, there was a span of 16 bases. Germline V gene data show CDR1 as LNHDA and CDR2 as SQIVND (reference sequence).

Worth noting for this clone: This probably arose from a read error, given a far larger clone one base away. The V call is TRBV7-9, the J call TRBJ2-2; D is perhaps TRBD1 (6 bases). Germline lookup yields CDR1 SEHNR and CDR2 FQNEAQ (reference sequence). This CDR3 has 16 residues. The CDR3 loop is CDSSSYRDQNTGELFF. The CDR3 region has the DNA TGTGACAGCAGCTCCTACAGGGACCAGAACACCGGGGAGCTGTTTTTT.